The rows below give T cell receptor beta chains drawn from one sample of a study of T cell responses to AZD1222 COVID-19 vaccine. The method was immunoSEQ multiplex PCR; TCRdb's version includes in-frame clones alone and lacks a portion of them. The data hold more than 95,000 clones, with roughly 88% observed a single time. The sequencing used peripheral blood, collected on day 0 of AZD1222 vaccination. The source of these receptors is an adult in good health. Each CDR3 is given with its conserved first and last residue.

J,V,CDR3
TRBJ1-4,TRBV24-1,CATSDQGVVVTNEKLFF
TRBJ2-3,TRBV28,CASRLRTLSGVGTDTQYF
TRBJ2-1,TRBV7-3,CASSLRRAGTYNEQFF
TRBJ2-5,TRBV6-5,CASRRYRAPETQYF
TRBJ2-2,TRBV6-4,CASSRTNTGELFF
TRBJ1-6,TRBV20-1,CSVRIDSPLHF
TRBJ1-4,TRBV19,CASSIMDRTEKLFF
TRBJ2-4,TRBV18,CASSPLEAAKNIQYF
TRBJ2-5,TRBV29-1,CSVRTGGETQYF
TRBJ1-1,TRBV4-2,CASSPSPSRGTEAFF
TRBJ1-4,TRBV10-3,CAIRQDGSNEKLFF
TRBJ2-3,TRBV5-4,CASSLKSSGRGDTQYF